The 21 T cell receptor beta chains reported below all come from one sample, sequenced in a study of CD8+ T cells in alopecia areata. RNA was extracted and reverse transcribed into cDNA as the sequencing template. Only in-frame clones appear in the TCRdb table, and some are missing; sequencing was by immunoSEQ multiplex PCR. This table holds 150,000 to 200,000 clones, approximately 56% found once. The specimen comprised CD4+ T cells sorted from blood, sampled at week 0. The receptors shown here come from a human donor with alopecia areata.

This clone was seen a handful of times. The genes are TRBV30 and TRBJ1-3; D might be TRBD1 (6 bases). V lost 0 bases, J lost 0 bases, and 12 bases lay in between. This CDR3 has 16 residues. Looked up from germline, CDR1 is GTSNPN and CDR2 is SVGIG (reference sequence). The CDR3 sequence: CAWSVRGTYSGNTIYF. The CDR3 nucleotides read TGTGCCTGGAGTGTAAGGGGGACATACTCTGGAAACACCATATATTTT.

The chain couples TRBV7-9 to TRBJ1-5, with D perhaps matching TRBD1 (6 bases). V dropped 1 base and J dropped 0 bases, with 13 bases sitting between them. The germline V gene encodes CDR1 SEHNR and CDR2 FQNEAQ (reference sequence). There are 17 residues in the CDR3. The CDR3 is CASSLGQGQFSNQPQHF. CDR3 in DNA: TGTGCCAGCAGCTTAGGACAAGGACAGTTTAGCAATCAGCCCCAGCATTTT.

This sequence joins TRBV7-2 and TRBJ2-3, with 9 nucleotides matching TRBD2. There are 17 residues in the CDR3. Germline loops: CDR1 SGHTA, CDR2 FQGNSA. V lost 5 bases and J lost 1; bases outside the gene matches: 10. The CDR3 loop is CASSREASGARTDTQYF. CDR3 in DNA: TGTGCCAGCAGCCGGGAGGCTAGCGGGGCACGCACAGATACGCAGTATTTT.

The chain uses TRBV29-1 and TRBJ1-2; 7 bases fit TRBD1. Germline V gene data show CDR1 as SQVTM and CDR2 as ANQGSEA. V shed 6 bases, J shed 2 bases, and the junction held 6 bases outside the gene matches. The CDR3 runs 13 residues. CDR3 nucleotides: TGCAGCGTCCGCCGGGACAGCAACTATGGCTACACCTTC. Its translation is CSVRRDSNYGYTF.

The chain is built from TRBV30 and TRBJ2-7; D is perhaps TRBD2 (6 bases). This CDR3 region has 13 residues. Trimming shortened V by 0 bases and J by 7 bases, and 13 bases separated the two germline ends. From germline, CDR1 is GTSNPN and CDR2 SVGIG (reference sequence). The CDR3 region has the DNA TGTGCCTGGAGTGTGAGGGGCGCGGGGGAGCAGTACTTC. The encoded protein is CAWSVRGAGEQYF.

The chain recombines TRBV4-1 with TRBJ2-5, with 10 bases aligning to TRBD2. This CDR3 contains 20 residues. V gave up 3 bases and J gave up 0 bases; unmatched junction bases: 16. From germline, CDR1 is MGHRA and CDR2 YSYEKL. The chain's CDR3 is CASSQAKTSGRTKDQETQYF. DNA for the CDR3: TGCGCCAGCAGCCAGGCTAAGACTAGCGGGCGAACAAAAGACCAAGAGACCCAGTACTTC.

This clone has more than one count but fewer than ten. The rearrangement joins TRBV13 to TRBJ1-6; TRBD1 matches 8 bases. J lost 9 bases, V lost 5 bases, and 6 bases had no gene match. Looked up from germline, CDR1 is PRHDT and CDR2 is FYEKMQ (reference sequence). This CDR3 contains 14 residues. CDR3 nucleotides: TGTGCCAGCAGCGTGGACAGGGCCGGTTCACCCCTCCACTTT. Amino acid sequence: CASSVDRAGSPLHF. The variable domain in full, completed from reference TRBV13 and TRBJ1-6, reads AAGVIQSPRHLIKEKRETATLKCYPIPRHDTVYWYQQGPGQDPQFLISFYEKMQSDKGSIPDRFSAQQFSDYHSELNMSSLELGDSALYFCASSVDRAGSPLHFGNGTRLTVT.

This clone was seen once. V is TRBV29-1 and J is TRBJ1-2; TRBD1 matches at 7 bases. This CDR3 is built from 13 residues. Germline V CDR1 and CDR2: SQVTM, ANQGSEA. Unmatched junction bases numbered 7, after V lost 7 bases and J lost 2 bases. The CDR3, as DNA: TGCAGCGGTGGGGACAGCCGAAACTATGGCTACACCTTC. Protein: CSGGDSRNYGYTF.

This clone has only a few counts. The chain has TRBV7-2 and TRBJ1-1; 7 bases match TRBD1. Germline-derived CDR1 and CDR2 are SGHTA and FQGNSA. J gave up 2 bases and V 5 bases, and 5 bases lay outside the gene matches. The CDR3 length is 14 residues. CDR3 in amino acids: CASSPLGGNTEAFF. The CDR3 nucleotides read TGTGCCAGCAGCCCGTTAGGGGGCAACACTGAAGCTTTCTTT.

CDR3 residues: CASSSLNVDTQYF. DNA for the CDR3: TGTGCCAGCAGCTCCCTGAATGTTGATACGCAGTATTTT. This chain connects TRBV7-2 to TRBJ2-3; D not certain. This CDR3 region has 13 residues. V lost 4 bases and J 6 bases, leaving 11 bases between the germline ends. Germline values: CDR1 SGHTA, CDR2 FQGNSA.

In this sample, this clone turned up a few times. This sequence joins TRBV5-1 and TRBJ1-5; 8 nucleotides agree with TRBD1. Germline loops: CDR1 SGHRS, CDR2 YFSETQ. The CDR3 has 14 amino acids. The V and J ends lost 3 bases and 5 bases, in that order; junction bases with no gene match: 4. The CDR3 loop reads CASSSGQGDQPQHF. In DNA, the CDR3 is TGCGCCAGCAGCTCCGGACAGGGCGATCAGCCCCAGCATTTT.

There are a few counts of this clone. This CDR3 is CASRLVGQTNYGYTF. The CDR3, as DNA: TGTGCCAGCAGATTGGTGGGACAGACTAACTATGGCTACACCTTC. The rearrangement uses TRBV27 and TRBJ1-2; 7 bases are a match to TRBD1. This CDR3 comprises 15 residues. CDR1 and CDR2 (germline): MNHEY, SMNVEV (reference sequence). Germline trimming cut 6 bases from V and 0 bases from J; bases unmatched to any gene: 7.

The chain has TRBV29-1 and TRBJ2-7, with 7 bases lining up with TRBD1. The CDR3 has 13 residues. Germline CDR1 reads SQVTM; CDR2 reads ANQGSEA. V lost 7 bases to trimming and J lost 3 bases; unmatched junction nucleotides: 9. CDR3 sequence: CSAQQGYYYEQYF. CDR3 DNA: TGCAGCGCCCAACAGGGGTATTACTACGAGCAGTACTTC.

The V and J genes are TRBV6-1 and TRBJ2-7; 9 bases are shared with TRBD2. The CDR3 has 17 residues. CDR1 is MNHNS, CDR2 SASEGT, per germline. J lost 6 bases, V lost 4 bases, and 16 bases had no gene match. CDR3 coding DNA: TGTGCCAGCAGTGCAACCCCGCGGGGGGGCCGGTTAGGCGAGCAGTACTTC. Protein product: CASSATPRGGRLGEQYF.

The chain joins TRBV29-1 to TRBJ2-1, with 7 positions matching TRBD1. This CDR3 spans 12 amino acids. J gave up 3 bases and V 8 bases, and 4 bases lay outside the gene matches. Germline-derived CDR1 and CDR2 are SQVTM and ANQGSEA. The CDR3 coding sequence is TGCAGCATCGGGGACAGCTACAATGAGCAGTTCTTC. It yields the protein CSIGDSYNEQFF.

This rearrangement joins TRBV30 to TRBJ1-1; TRBD1 is a possible D gene (5 bases). CDR3 length: 16 amino acids. V was trimmed by 3 bases and J by 1 base, leaving 18 bases between them. Germline-derived CDR1 and CDR2 are GTSNPN and SVGIG (reference sequence). The CDR3 protein is CAWSEFWGERNTEAFF. The CDR3, as DNA: TGTGCCTGGAGCGAGTTTTGGGGGGAGAGGAACACTGAAGCTTTCTTT. The complete variable domain, with remaining parts taken from reference TRBV30 and TRBJ1-1, reads SQTIHQWPATLVQPVGSPLSLECTVEGTSNPNLYWYRQAAGRGLQLLFYSVGIGQISSEVPQNLSASRPQDRQFILSSKKLLLSDSGFYLCAWSEFWGERNTEAFFGQGTRLTVV.

DNA for the CDR3: TGTGCCAGCAGCTTGGGGACAGTCGACCTATATAGCAATCAGCCCCAGCATTTT. Its translation: CASSLGTVDLYSNQPQHF. The V and J genes are TRBV5-6 and TRBJ1-5; D may be TRBD1 (6 bases). From germline, CDR1 is SGHDT and CDR2 YYEEEE. The CDR3 consists of 18 residues. The V gene lost 0 bases and the J gene lost 0 bases, with 16 bases spanning the gap.

V and J are TRBV19 and TRBJ2-7; TRBD1 is a possible D gene (6 bases). Trimming pared 2 bases from V and 2 bases from J, leaving 13 bases between. This CDR3 is built from 15 residues. Germline loops: CDR1 LNHDA, CDR2 SQIVND (reference sequence). CDR3 bases: TGTGCCAGTAGTATAACATCAGGGGTGACCTACGAGCAGTACTTC. Translating gives CASSITSGVTYEQYF.

The chain employs TRBV15 and TRBJ2-7, with TRBD1 matching over 12 bases. J was trimmed by 5 bases and V by 1 base; bases with no gene match: 3. Germline lookup yields CDR1 LNHNV and CDR2 YYDKDF (reference sequence). The CDR3 length is 15 residues. The CDR3 DNA reads as TGTGCCACCAGCAGAGTTGGGACAGGGGGCCACGAGCAGTACTTC. This gives the protein CATSRVGTGGHEQYF.

The chain combines TRBV30 with TRBJ2-7; D gene ambiguous. The V gene lost 0 bases and the J gene lost 2 bases, with 8 bases spanning the gap. Germline CDR1 is GTSNPN and CDR2 is SVGIG (reference sequence). The CDR3 extends over 13 amino acids. The CDR3 sequence: CAWSVGQPYEQYF. As DNA, the CDR3 is TGTGCCTGGAGTGTAGGTCAGCCCTACGAGCAGTACTTC.

V usage is TRBV4-1 and J usage is TRBJ2-5, with TRBD1 matching 8 bases. With 4 bases clipped from V and 2 bases from J, the junction kept 3 bases outside the gene matches. Germline-derived CDR1 and CDR2 are MGHRA and YSYEKL. The CDR3 extends over 14 amino acids. The CDR3 is CASSRGQGQETQYF. CDR3 DNA sequence: TGCGCCAGCAGCCGTGGACAGGGACAAGAGACCCAGTACTTC.